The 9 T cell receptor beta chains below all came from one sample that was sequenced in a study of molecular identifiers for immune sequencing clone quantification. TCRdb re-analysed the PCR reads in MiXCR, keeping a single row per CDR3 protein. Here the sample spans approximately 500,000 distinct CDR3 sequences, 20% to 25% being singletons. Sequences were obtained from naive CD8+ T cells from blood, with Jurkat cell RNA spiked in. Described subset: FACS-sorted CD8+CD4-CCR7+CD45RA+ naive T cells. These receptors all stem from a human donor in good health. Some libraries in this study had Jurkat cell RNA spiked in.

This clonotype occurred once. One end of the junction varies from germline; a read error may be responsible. CDR3 loop: CACSLGLKNLAKNTRYF. The CDR3 nucleotides read TGTGCCTGCAGCTTAGGTCTCAAAAACCTAGCCAAAAACACTCGGTACTTC. The genes are TRBV7-8 and TRBJ2-4, with D perhaps matching TRBD2 (5 bases). The CDR3 length is 17 residues. In germline, CDR1 is SGHVS, CDR2 FQNEAQ.

In DNA form, the CDR3 reads TGTGCCAGCAGACGGGCCGGCACAGATACGCAGTATTTT. Translating it yields CASRRAGTDTQYF. J is TRBJ2-3 and V is TRBV6-2 or TRBV6-3; D is unclear. The V end lost 6 bases, the J end lost 1 base, and 8 bases lay between the germline ends. This CDR3 comprises 13 residues. Germline CDR1 is MNHEY and CDR2 is SVGEGT.

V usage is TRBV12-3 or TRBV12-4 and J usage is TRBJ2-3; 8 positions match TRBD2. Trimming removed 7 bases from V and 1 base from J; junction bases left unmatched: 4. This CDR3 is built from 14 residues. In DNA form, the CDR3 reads TGTGCCAGCACCAAGACTAGCGGCACAGATACGCAGTATTTT. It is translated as CASTKTSGTDTQYF.

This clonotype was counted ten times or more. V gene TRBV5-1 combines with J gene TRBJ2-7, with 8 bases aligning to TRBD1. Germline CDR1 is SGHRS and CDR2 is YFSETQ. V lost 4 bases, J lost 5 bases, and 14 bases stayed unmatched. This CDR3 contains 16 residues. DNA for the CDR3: TGCGCCAGCAGCCCGGAGACAGGGGCCTACCGGAACGAGCAGTACTTC. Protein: CASSPETGAYRNEQYF.

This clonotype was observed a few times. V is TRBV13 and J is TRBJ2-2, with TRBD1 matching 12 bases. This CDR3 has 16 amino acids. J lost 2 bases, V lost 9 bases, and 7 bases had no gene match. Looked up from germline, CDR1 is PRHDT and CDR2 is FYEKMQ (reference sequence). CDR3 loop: CASSGQGALNTGELFF. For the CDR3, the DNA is TGTGCCAGTTCGGGACAGGGGGCCCTAAACACCGGGGAGCTGTTTTTT. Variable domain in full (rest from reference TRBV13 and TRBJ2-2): AAGVIQSPRHLIKEKRETATLKCYPIPRHDTVYWYQQGPGQDPQFLISFYEKMQSDKGSIPDRFSAQQFSDYHSELNMSSLELGDSALYFCASSGQGALNTGELFFGEGSRLTVL.

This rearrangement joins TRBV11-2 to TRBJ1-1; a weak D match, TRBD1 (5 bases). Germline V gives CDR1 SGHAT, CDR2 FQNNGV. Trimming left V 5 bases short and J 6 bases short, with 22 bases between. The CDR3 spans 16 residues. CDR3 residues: CASSPGAPVVVAEAFF. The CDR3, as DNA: TGTGCCAGCAGCCCCGGGGCACCCGTAGTGGTAGCTGAAGCTTTCTTT.

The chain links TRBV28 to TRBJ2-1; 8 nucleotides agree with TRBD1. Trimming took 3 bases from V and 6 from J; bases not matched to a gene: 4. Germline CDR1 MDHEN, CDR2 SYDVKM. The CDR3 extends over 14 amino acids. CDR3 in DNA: TGTGCCAGCAGTTTCAGGGGGCGGGGCAATGAGCAGTTCTTC. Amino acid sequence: CASSFRGRGNEQFF.

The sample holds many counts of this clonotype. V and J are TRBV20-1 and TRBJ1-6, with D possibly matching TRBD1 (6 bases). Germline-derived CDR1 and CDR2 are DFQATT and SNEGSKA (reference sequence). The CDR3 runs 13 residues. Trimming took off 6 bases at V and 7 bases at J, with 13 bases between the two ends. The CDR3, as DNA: TGCAGTGCCCTAGGGCAGGGGAATTCACCCCTCCACTTT. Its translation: CSALGQGNSPLHF.

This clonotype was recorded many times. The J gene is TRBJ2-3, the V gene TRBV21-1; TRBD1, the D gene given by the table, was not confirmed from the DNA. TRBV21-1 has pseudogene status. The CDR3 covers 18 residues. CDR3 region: CASSKKPGQGARTDTQYF. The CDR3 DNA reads TGTGCCAGCAGCAAAAAACCTGGACAGGGGGCCCGCACAGATACGCAGTATTTT.